This TCR beta chain was profiled in a study of cytomegalovirus exposure and HLA in healthy donors. Here immunoSEQ multiplex PCR was the method, and the copy in TCRdb shows in-frame clones only, minus some. The table records about 160,000 clones, roughly 86% of them present only once. The TCR originated in a woman between 18 and 29 years old in good health and CMV-seropositive. The specimen sequenced was PBMCs.

The CDR3, as DNA: TGTGCCTGGAGCTACAGGACAGATACGCAGTATTTT. It yields the protein CAWSYRTDTQYF. The rearrangement links TRBV30 to TRBJ2-3; possibly TRBD1 for D (5 bases). Trimming shortened V by 3 bases and J by 3 bases, and 7 bases separated the two germline ends. Germline lookup yields CDR1 GTSNPN and CDR2 SVGIG (reference sequence). This CDR3 is built from 12 residues.